The present entry profiles one T cell receptor beta chain with its context. Antigen: not known. Unmatched junction bases numbered 1, after V lost 4 bases and J lost 0 bases. The germline V gene has CDR1 SNHLY and CDR2 FYNNEI. This CDR3 spans 14 amino acids. The assay was immunoSEQ multiplex PCR, and TCRdb's table has in-frame clones only and misses some. The sample shows 800,000 to 1,200,000 clones, more than 75% of them seen only once. The entry originates in a study of shared clonotypes between healthy human individuals. Broader study findings: In a few donors, roughly 5.2% of naive CD4 clonotypes appeared in common. In contrast to clonotypes shared by all four donors, non-shared clonotypes had lower generation probabilities.

This clonotype was sampled from a man aged 18 to 35 in good health. Some clones in this sample may be carry-over from other donors' samples. The rearrangement uses TRBV2 and TRBJ2-5, with 8 bases matching TRBD1. The material sequenced was memory CD4+ T cells from PBMCs. Subset in this sample: CD45RA-negative fraction. In nucleotides, the CDR3 is TGTGCCAGCAGTGGGGACAGGTACCAAGAGACCCAGTACTTC. Protein sequence: CASSGDRYQETQYF.